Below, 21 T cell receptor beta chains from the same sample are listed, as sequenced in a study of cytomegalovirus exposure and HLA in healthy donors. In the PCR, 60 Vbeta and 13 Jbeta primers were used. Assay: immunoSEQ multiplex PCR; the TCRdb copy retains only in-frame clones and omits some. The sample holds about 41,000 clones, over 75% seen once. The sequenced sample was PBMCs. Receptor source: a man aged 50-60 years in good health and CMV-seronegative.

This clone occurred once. CDR3 region: CASSGRGTSGKETQYF. CDR3 in DNA: TGTGCCAGCAGTGGAAGAGGGACTAGCGGGAAAGAGACCCAGTACTTC. The chain is built from TRBV25-1 and TRBJ2-5; 13 bases are shared with TRBD2. Germline assignment: CDR1 MGHDK and CDR2 SYGVNS. There are 16 residues in the CDR3. J was trimmed by 3 bases and V by 4 bases; bases with no gene match: 5.

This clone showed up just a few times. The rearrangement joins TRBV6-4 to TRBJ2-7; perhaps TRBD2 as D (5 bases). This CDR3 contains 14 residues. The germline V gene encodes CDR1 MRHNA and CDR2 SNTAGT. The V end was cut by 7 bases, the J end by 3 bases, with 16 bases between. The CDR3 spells CASTAPGKDYEQYF. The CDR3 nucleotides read TGTGCCAGCACGGCCCCCGGGAAGGACTACGAGCAGTACTTC.

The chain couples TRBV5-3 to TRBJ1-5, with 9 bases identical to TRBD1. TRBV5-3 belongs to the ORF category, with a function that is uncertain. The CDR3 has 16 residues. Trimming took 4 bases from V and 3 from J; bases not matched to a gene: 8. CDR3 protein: CARSPGTGSSNQPQHF. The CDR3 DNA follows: TGTGCCAGAAGCCCGGGGACAGGGTCATCCAATCAGCCCCAGCATTTT.

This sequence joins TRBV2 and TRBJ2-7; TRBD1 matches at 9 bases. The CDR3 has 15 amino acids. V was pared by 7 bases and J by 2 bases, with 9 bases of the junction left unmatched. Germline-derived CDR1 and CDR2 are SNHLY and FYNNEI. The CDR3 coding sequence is TGTGCCAGCACCCCAAAGGGACAGGGAACCTACGAGCAGTACTTC. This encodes CASTPKGQGTYEQYF.

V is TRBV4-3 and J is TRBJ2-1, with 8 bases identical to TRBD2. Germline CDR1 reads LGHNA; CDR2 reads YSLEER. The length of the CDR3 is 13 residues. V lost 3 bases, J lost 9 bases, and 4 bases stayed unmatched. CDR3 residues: CASSQGLDGEQFF. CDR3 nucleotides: TGCGCCAGCAGCCAGGGACTAGATGGTGAGCAGTTCTTC.

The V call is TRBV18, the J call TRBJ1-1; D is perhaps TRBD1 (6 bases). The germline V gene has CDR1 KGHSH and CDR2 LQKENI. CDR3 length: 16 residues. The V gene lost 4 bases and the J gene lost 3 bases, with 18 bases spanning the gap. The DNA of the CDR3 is TGTGCCAGCTCACTCATAACAGGGAACAGGGACACTGAAGCTTTCTTT. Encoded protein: CASSLITGNRDTEAFF. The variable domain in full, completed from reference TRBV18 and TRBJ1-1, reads NAGVMQNPRHLVRRRGQEARLRCSPMKGHSHVYWYRQLPEEGLKFMVYLQKENIIDESGMPKERFSAEFPKEGPSILRIQQVVRGDSAAYFCASSLITGNRDTEAFFGQGTRLTVV.

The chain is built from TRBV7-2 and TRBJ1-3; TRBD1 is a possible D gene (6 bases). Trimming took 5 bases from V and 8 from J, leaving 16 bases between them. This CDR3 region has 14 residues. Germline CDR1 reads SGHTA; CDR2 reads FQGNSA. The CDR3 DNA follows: TGTGCCAGCAGCCCAGGGGAGGGCAGGCACACCATATATTTT. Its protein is CASSPGEGRHTIYF.

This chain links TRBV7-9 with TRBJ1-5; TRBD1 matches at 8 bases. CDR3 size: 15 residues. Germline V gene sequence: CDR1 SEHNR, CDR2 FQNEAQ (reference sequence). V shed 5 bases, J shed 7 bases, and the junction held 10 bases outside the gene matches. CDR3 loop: CASSPRGDRFQPQHF. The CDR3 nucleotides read TGTGCCAGCAGCCCAAGGGGGGACAGGTTCCAGCCCCAGCATTTT.

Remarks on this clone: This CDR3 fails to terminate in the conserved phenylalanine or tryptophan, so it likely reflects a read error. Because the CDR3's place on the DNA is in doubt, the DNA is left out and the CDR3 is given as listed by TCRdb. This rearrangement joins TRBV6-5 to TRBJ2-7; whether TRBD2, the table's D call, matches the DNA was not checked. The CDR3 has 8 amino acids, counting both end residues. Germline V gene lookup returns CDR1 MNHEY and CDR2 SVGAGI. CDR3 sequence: CAALAVKD.

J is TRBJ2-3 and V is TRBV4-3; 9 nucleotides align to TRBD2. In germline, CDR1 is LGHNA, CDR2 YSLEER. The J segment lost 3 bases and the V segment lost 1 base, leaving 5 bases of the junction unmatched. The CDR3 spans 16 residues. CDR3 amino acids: CASSQGAGGVTDTQYF. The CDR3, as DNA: TGCGCCAGCAGCCAAGGGGCGGGAGGGGTGACAGATACGCAGTATTTT.

The CDR3 here is CASSLGNRDTGELFF. The CDR3 nucleotides read TGTGCCAGCAGTCTGGGGAACAGGGACACCGGGGAGCTGTTTTTT. V is TRBV28 and J is TRBJ2-2, with D perhaps TRBD1 (6 bases). CDR3 length equals 15 residues. Germline CDR1 MDHEN, CDR2 SYDVKM. Trimming left V 5 bases short and J 3 bases short, with 13 bases between.

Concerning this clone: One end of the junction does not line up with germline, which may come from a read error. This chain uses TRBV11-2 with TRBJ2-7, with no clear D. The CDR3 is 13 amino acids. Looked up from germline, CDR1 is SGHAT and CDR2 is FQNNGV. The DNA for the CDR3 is TGTGCCAGCATCTTAGGGCCCTCCTACGAGCAGTACTTC. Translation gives CASILGPSYEQYF.

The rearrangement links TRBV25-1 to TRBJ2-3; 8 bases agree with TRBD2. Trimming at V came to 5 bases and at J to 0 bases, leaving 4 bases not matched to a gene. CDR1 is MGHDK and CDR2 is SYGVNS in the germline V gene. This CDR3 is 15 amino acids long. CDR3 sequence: CASSRVAGSTDTQYF. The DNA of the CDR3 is TGTGCCAGCAGTCGTGTAGCGGGAAGCACAGATACGCAGTATTTT.

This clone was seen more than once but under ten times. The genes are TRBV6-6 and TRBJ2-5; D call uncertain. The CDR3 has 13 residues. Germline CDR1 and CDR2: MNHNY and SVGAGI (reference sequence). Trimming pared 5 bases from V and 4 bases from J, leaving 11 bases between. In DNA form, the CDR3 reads TGTGCCAGCAGTCACCCTAAACGAGAGACCCAGTACTTC. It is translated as CASSHPKRETQYF.

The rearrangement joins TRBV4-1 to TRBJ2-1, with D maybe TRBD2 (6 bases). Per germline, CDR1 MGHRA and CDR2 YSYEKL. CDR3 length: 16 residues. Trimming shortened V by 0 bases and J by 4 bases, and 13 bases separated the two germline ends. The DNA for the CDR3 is TGCGCCAGCAGCCAAGATCTGGGGGAGGCGTACAATGAGCAGTTCTTC. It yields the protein CASSQDLGEAYNEQFF.

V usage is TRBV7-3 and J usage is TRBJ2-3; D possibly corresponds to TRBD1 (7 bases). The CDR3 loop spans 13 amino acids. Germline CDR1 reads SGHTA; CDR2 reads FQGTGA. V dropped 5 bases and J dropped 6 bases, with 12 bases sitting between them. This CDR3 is CASSPAGGDTQYF. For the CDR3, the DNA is TGTGCCAGCAGCCCTGCAGGGGGGGATACGCAGTATTTT.

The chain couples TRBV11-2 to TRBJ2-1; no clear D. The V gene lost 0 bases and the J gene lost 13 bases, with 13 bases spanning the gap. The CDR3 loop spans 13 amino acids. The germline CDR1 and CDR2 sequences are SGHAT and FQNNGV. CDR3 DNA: TGTGCCAGCAGCTTAGAGTTTTCACAGCCTCAGTTCTTC. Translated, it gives CASSLEFSQPQFF.

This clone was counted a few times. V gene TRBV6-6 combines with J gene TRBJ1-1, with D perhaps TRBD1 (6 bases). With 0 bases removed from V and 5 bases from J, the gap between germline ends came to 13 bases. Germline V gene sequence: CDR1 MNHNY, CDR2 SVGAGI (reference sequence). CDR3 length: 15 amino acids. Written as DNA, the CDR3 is TGTGCCAGCAGTTACTCTGGGGGGGCGAGGACTGAAGCTTTCTTT. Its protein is CASSYSGGARTEAFF.

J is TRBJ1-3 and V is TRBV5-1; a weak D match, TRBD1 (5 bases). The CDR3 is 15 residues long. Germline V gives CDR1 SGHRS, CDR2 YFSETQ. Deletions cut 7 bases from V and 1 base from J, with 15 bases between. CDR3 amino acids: CASSGGGFSGNTIYF. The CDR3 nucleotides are TGCGCCAGCTCCGGGGGAGGGTTTTCTGGAAACACCATATATTTT.

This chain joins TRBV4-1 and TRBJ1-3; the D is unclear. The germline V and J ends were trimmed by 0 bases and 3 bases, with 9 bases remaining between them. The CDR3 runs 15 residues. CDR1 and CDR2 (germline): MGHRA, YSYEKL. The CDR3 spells CASSQDLTVGNTIYF. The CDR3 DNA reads TGCGCCAGCAGCCAAGATTTAACGGTTGGAAACACCATATATTTT.

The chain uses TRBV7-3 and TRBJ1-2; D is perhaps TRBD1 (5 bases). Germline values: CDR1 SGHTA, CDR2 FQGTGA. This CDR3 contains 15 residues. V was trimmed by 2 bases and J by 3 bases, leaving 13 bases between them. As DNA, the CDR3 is TGTGCCAGCAGCTTACGGGGCCCGGGGGACTATGGCTACACCTTC. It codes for CASSLRGPGDYGYTF.